A single sample is the source of the 13 T cell receptor beta chains below, sequenced in a study of shared clonotypes between healthy human individuals (dated by TCRdb to the early 2020s). The library was prepared using the immunoSEQ multiplex PCR assay. TCRdb retrieved this table from immuneACCESS and kept in-frame rearrangements only. Not all clones are present; in checked studies, unresolved V genes account for under half, and no reason is known for the remainder. A total of 2.3 million or so clones appear in this sample, just over 90% of them only once. 0.35% to 0.45% of the sample comes from the top ten. The sequencing sample was made of naive CD4+ T cells from PBMCs. Interpreted using the paper, the cell subset or site label stands for: CD45RA+ positively selected. These TCRs come from a man aged 18 to 30 in good health. Some clones in this sample may be carry-over from other donors' samples.

This sequence joins TRBV6-5 and TRBJ1-5; tentative D call: TRBD1 (5 bases). This CDR3 is built from 15 residues. The germline V gene has CDR1 MNHEY and CDR2 SVGAGI. Trimming removed 5 bases at V and 3 bases at J, with 14 bases between. CDR3 residues: CASSRRDGYNQPQHF. The CDR3 region has the DNA TGTGCCAGCAGTCGACGGGACGGCTACAATCAGCCCCAGCATTTT.

This chain connects TRBV18 to TRBJ2-7, with D possibly being TRBD2 (5 bases). The V and J ends lost 4 bases and 3 bases respectively, with 22 bases between them. Germline V CDR1 and CDR2: KGHSH, LQKENI. The CDR3 runs 17 residues. CDR3 sequence (DNA): TGTGCCAGCTCACGTAATTTTCCGGGGAACAGTATCTACGAGCAGTACTTC. Protein product: CASSRNFPGNSIYEQYF.

This clone was recorded once. J is TRBJ2-6 and V is TRBV6-5, with 7 bases aligning to TRBD2. This CDR3 spans 15 amino acids. Germline lookup yields CDR1 MNHEY and CDR2 SVGAGI. J was trimmed by 0 bases and V by 7 bases; bases with no gene match: 3. The DNA for the CDR3 is TGTGCCAGCACCCCGGGGGGCTCTGGGGCCAACGTCCTGACTTTC. Translating it yields CASTPGGSGANVLTF.

The V and J genes are TRBV5-1 and TRBJ1-5; 7 nucleotides agree with TRBD1. J lost 0 bases, V lost 2 bases, and 8 bases had no gene match. The CDR3 loop spans 17 amino acids. Germline V gene sequence: CDR1 SGHRS, CDR2 YFSETQ. The CDR3 spells CASSFDPGQSSNQPQHF. The CDR3 DNA reads as TGCGCCAGCAGCTTTGACCCGGGACAGAGTAGCAATCAGCCCCAGCATTTT.

The chain uses TRBV2 and TRBJ2-1; 8 nucleotides match TRBD1. V was pared by 3 bases and J by 4 bases, with 5 bases of the junction left unmatched. Germline assignment: CDR1 SNHLY and CDR2 FYNNEI. The CDR3 spans 15 residues. Here the CDR3 reads CASSEGTGGYNEQFF. The CDR3 region has the DNA TGTGCCAGCAGTGAGGGAACAGGGGGGTACAATGAGCAGTTCTTC. The whole variable domain, remainder taken from reference TRBV2 and TRBJ2-1, is EPEVTQTPSHQVTQMGQEVILRCVPISNHLYFYWYRQILGQKVEFLVSFYNNEISEKSEIFDDQFSVERPDGSNFTLKIRSTKLEDSAMYFCASSEGTGGYNEQFFGPGTRLTVL.

The chain links TRBV5-1 to TRBJ2-6; possibly TRBD1 or TRBD2 for D (6 bases each). The V and J ends lost 1 base and 4 bases respectively, with 12 bases between them. Germline lookup yields CDR1 SGHRS and CDR2 YFSETQ. The CDR3 loop spans 16 amino acids. The CDR3 DNA reads as TGCGCCAGCAGCTTGAGGGGGGCGCCCGGGGCCAACGTCCTGACTTTC. This sequence encodes CASSLRGAPGANVLTF.

The gene calls are TRBV10-1 and TRBJ1-2; no clear D gene. V was shortened by 2 bases and J by 5 bases, with 15 bases between the two germline ends. Germline-derived CDR1 and CDR2 are WNHNN and SYGVQD (reference sequence). This CDR3 is built from 15 residues. The CDR3 is CASSEGIAPGYGYTF. The CDR3 region has the DNA TGCGCCAGCAGTGAGGGCATCGCGCCTGGTTATGGCTACACCTTC.

The chain links TRBV6-1 to TRBJ2-3; the D gene is possibly TRBD1 (6 bases). The V end lost 4 bases, the J end lost 3 bases, and 17 bases lay between the germline ends. CDR1 and CDR2 from the germline V gene are MNHNS and SASEGT. CDR3 size: 16 residues. DNA for the CDR3: TGTGCCAGCAGTGGGTTTAAGGGGGAGAGGACAGATACGCAGTATTTT. Amino acids: CASSGFKGERTDTQYF.

The chain has TRBV9 and TRBJ2-1; TRBD2 matches at 9 bases. J was trimmed by 5 bases and V by 4 bases; bases with no gene match: 7. CDR1 and CDR2 from the germline V gene are SGDLS and YYNGEE. The CDR3 totals 15 residues. CDR3 residues: CASSQLAGLNNEQFF. CDR3 coding DNA: TGTGCCAGCAGCCAACTAGCGGGCTTAAACAATGAGCAGTTCTTC. Filled out from reference TRBV9 and TRBJ2-1, the complete variable domain reads DSGVTQTPKHLITATGQRVTLRCSPRSGDLSVYWYQQSLDQGLQFLIQYYNGEERAKGNILERFSAQQFPDLHSELNLSSLELGDSALYFCASSQLAGLNNEQFFGPGTRLTVL.

The chain joins TRBV4-2 to TRBJ2-7, with TRBD1 matching 9 bases. J was trimmed by 1 base and V by 3 bases; bases with no gene match: 7. The CDR3 covers 16 residues. Germline loops: CDR1 LGHNA, CDR2 YNFKEQ. Here the CDR3 reads CASSQNPGQGSYEQYF. The CDR3 nucleotides are TGTGCCAGCAGCCAGAATCCGGGACAGGGATCCTACGAGCAGTACTTC.

This rearrangement joins TRBV5-1 to TRBJ2-2; 7 nucleotides align to TRBD2. This CDR3 has 16 residues. Trimming cost V 1 base and J 1 base; bases outside gene matches: 4. Germline V gene data show CDR1 as SGHRS and CDR2 as YFSETQ. The chain's CDR3 is CASSLIGGRNTGELFF. CDR3 coding DNA: TGCGCCAGCAGCTTGATTGGCGGGAGGAACACCGGGGAGCTGTTTTTT.

J is TRBJ1-5 and V is TRBV6-1, with TRBD1 matching over 7 bases. Germline trimming cut 9 bases from V and 4 bases from J; bases unmatched to any gene: 9. The CDR3 length is 14 residues. CDR1 is MNHNS and CDR2 is SASEGT in the germline V gene. The DNA for the CDR3 is TGTGCCAGTGAAAGACAGGGAAGGAATCAGCCCCAGCATTTT. Its protein is CASERQGRNQPQHF.

The chain joins TRBV29-1 to TRBJ2-5; D is undetermined. The ends were cut back, 1 base at V and 5 bases at J, with 14 bases in the middle. Germline CDR1 and CDR2: SQVTM and ANQGSEA. This CDR3 spans 14 amino acids. The CDR3 DNA reads as TGCAGCGTTGAAGCTAGTTCATTTGCGGAGACCCAGTACTTC. Its protein is CSVEASSFAETQYF. The whole variable domain, remainder taken from reference TRBV29-1 and TRBJ2-5, is SAVISQKPSRDICQRGTSLTIQCQVDSQVTMMFWYRQQPGQSLTLIATANQGSEATYESGFVIDKFPISRPNLTFSTLTVSNMSPEDSSIYLCSVEASSFAETQYFGPGTRLLVL.